This TCR beta chain emerged from a study of identical twins. With V trimmed by 5 bases and J by 4 bases, 9 bases remained unmatched. The CDR3 runs to 15 residues. Germline V gene data show CDR1 as MDHEN and CDR2 as SYDVKM. Each CDR3 protein gets one entry after TCRdb re-called the 5' RACE reads with MiXCR. The table has 1.5 million to 2 million distinct CDR3 sequences, about 30% seen once. This clonotype was found a few times. The source of this sequence is a newborn girl in good health. The sample taken for sequencing was cord blood. The chain recombines TRBV28 with TRBJ2-3; 7 positions agree with TRBD1. CDR3 coding DNA: TGTGCCAGCAGTCTCCCCTACAGGGGACCAGATACGCAGTATTTT. Amino acids: CASSLPYRGPDTQYF.